This T cell receptor (beta chain) appears in the sequencing data of a study of blood T cell repertoires in COVID-19. Across the whole study: The study drew acute and convalescent COVID-19 samples from the United States, Italy and Spain.

Methods used by the authors: Reference gene primer amplification in the assay estimated nucleated cell counts. Sequencing used immunoSEQ multiplex PCR; TCRdb keeps in-frame clones, though not all of them. V and J calls and clone size are given by that table; D and trimming were obtained from the DNA. The table shows roughly 100,000 clones, with roughly nine tenths occurring only once. The CDR3 is 20 residues long. After removal of 0 bases from V and 6 bases from J, the junction contained 14 bases not matched to a gene. Germline V gene lookup returns CDR1 MNHEY and CDR2 SMNVEV (reference sequence). The source is a woman older than 75 with active COVID-19. The chain couples TRBV27 to TRBJ2-2; TRBD2 matches at 12 bases. The sequencing input was peripheral blood. In DNA, the CDR3 is TGTGCCAGCAGTTTATCGGGACTAGCGGGTGCTTCGGCGTTATCCGGGGAGCTGTTTTTT. Protein sequence: CASSLSGLAGASALSGELFF.